The sequence of this T cell receptor beta chain was determined in a study of CD8+ T cells in alopecia areata. Trimming removed 5 bases at V and 1 base at J, with 9 bases between. The CDR3 runs 13 residues. The germline V gene has CDR1 LNHDA and CDR2 SQIVND (reference sequence). As for treatment: oral pan-JAK inhibitor, 5-10 mg twice daily. Study outcomes and limitations: Amid tofacitinib therapy, many expanded lesional clones stayed present in scalp and blood.

Following RNA extraction, reverse transcription yielded cDNA that acted as the sequencing template. TCRdb's copy holds only in-frame clones and misses some; the assay was immunoSEQ multiplex PCR. The sample lists more than 90,000 clones, 60% seen once, with roughly 17% in the top ten. This clone was seen a few times. Its cognate antigen is unknown. The receptor was isolated from a human donor with alopecia areata. The sample was CD8+ T cells sorted from blood, taken at roughly week 58, from a patient treated with tofacitinib. J is TRBJ2-7 and V is TRBV19; no definite D call. The CDR3 DNA reads TGTGCCAGTAGTGTGTCTGGGTCCTACGAGCAGTACTTC. It encodes CASSVSGSYEQYF.